Listed below are T cell receptor beta chains from one sample, sequenced in a study of cytomegalovirus exposure and HLA in healthy donors. Some clones are missing from TCRdb's copy, which holds only in-frame ones; the method was immunoSEQ multiplex PCR. The sample lists roughly 130,000 clones; about 88% were seen once. The specimen sequenced was PBMCs. Source of these receptors: a man aged 25-45 years in good health and CMV-seronegative. Both conserved end residues are part of each CDR3. The D gene is left open where the match is weak. A clone size is listed for some rows: how often the clone was seen (once, few, many), or a class if it is expanded.

V gene	J gene	D gene	clone size	CDR3 DNA	CDR3 protein
TRBV6-6	TRBJ2-7	NA	NA	TGTGCCAGCAGTTACGGGGCATCATCCTACGAGCAGTACTTC	CASSYGASSYEQYF
TRBV12-5	TRBJ1-3	NA	NA	TGTGCTAGTGGTTTGGGCCAGGGTTCTGGAAACACCATATATTTT	CASGLGQGSGNTIYF
TRBV7-9	TRBJ2-7	TRBD2	NA	TGTGCCAGCAGCGTGGGTACTAGCGGGAGCTCCTACGAGCAGTACTTC	CASSVGTSGSSYEQYF
TRBV19	TRBJ1-2	NA	NA	TGTGCCAGTAGAATTAAGGGGGTTGGCTATGGCTACACCTTC	CASRIKGVGYGYTF
TRBV9	TRBJ2-2	NA	NA	TGTGCCAGCAGCGTAGGGATAGCGACCACCGGGGAGCTGTTTTTT	CASSVGIATTGELFF
TRBV5-6	TRBJ2-2	TRBD1	NA	TGTGCCAGCAGCACCTTTAGGGACAGTAGCGCCGGGGAGCTGTTTTTT	CASSTFRDSSAGELFF
TRBV7-9	TRBJ2-5	NA	NA	TGTGCCAGCAGCTTGGGCCCCGTCAGAGAGACCCAGTACTTC	CASSLGPVRETQYF
TRBV9	TRBJ2-1	TRBD1	NA	TGTGCCAGCAGCGTAGCTACAGGGGGTACCGGGCATGAGCAGTTCTTC	CASSVATGGTGHEQFF
TRBV10-1	TRBJ2-7	TRBD1	NA	TGCGCCAGCAGTGAACAGGGGGCTACAGGTTCCTACAAGCAGTACTTC	CASSEQGATGSYKQYF
TRBV10-1	TRBJ2-1	TRBD1	NA	TGCGCCAGCAGTAGGGGACAGGGGGCAGGTGAGCAGTTCTTC	CASSRGQGAGEQFF
TRBV5-4	TRBJ1-2	NA	NA	TGTGCCAGCAGATCCCCGGGGTTTGGCTACACCTTC	CASRSPGFGYTF
TRBV11-3	TRBJ2-6	TRBD1	NA	TGTGCCAGCAGCCCCGGACAGGGACGAAGTGGGGCCAACGTCCTGACTTTC	CASSPGQGRSGANVLTF
TRBV7-8	TRBJ1-4	NA	NA	TGTGCCAGCAGCTTAGGGCAGGGGTCTAATGAAAAACTGTTTTTT	CASSLGQGSNEKLFF
TRBV7-9	TRBJ2-2	TRBD2	NA	TGTGCCAGCAGAGGACTAGCGGGAGGGAGTAGCACCGGGGAGCTGTTTTTT	CASRGLAGGSSTGELFF
TRBV10-3	TRBJ2-7	TRBD1	NA	TGTGCCACTAGGGGTCCGGGACAGGGGGTCCACGAGCAGTACTTC	CATRGPGQGVHEQYF
TRBV7-2	TRBJ2-1	TRBD2	NA	TGTGCCAGCAGCTCGACTAGCGGGAGAAGAAATGAGCAGTTCTTC	CASSSTSGRRNEQFF
TRBV5-1	TRBJ2-1	NA	NA	TGCGCCAGCAGCGCAGATCAACTAGCTACCGACAATGAGCAGTTCTTC	CASSADQLATDNEQFF
TRBV7-6	TRBJ2-6	NA	NA	TGTGCCAGCAGCCCTCAGGGGGCGGGAGGGCCTGGGGCCAACGTCCTGACTTTC	CASSPQGAGGPGANVLTF
TRBV6-4	TRBJ1-5	TRBD1	NA	TGTGCCAGCAGGATCATGGACAGGGAAGGACAGCCCCAGCATTTT	CASRIMDREGQPQHF
TRBV19	TRBJ2-1	TRBD2	NA	TGTGCCAGTAGTATCCCAACTAGCGGGAGTAGAAATGAGCAGTTCTTC	CASSIPTSGSRNEQFF
TRBV2	TRBJ2-7	TRBD1	NA	TGTGCCAGCAGCCGACCGGGACAGGGCAAAGGTCTCTCCGAGCAGTACTTC	CASSRPGQGKGLSEQYF
TRBV5-1	TRBJ1-1	TRBD1	NA	TGCGCCAGCAGCCCCGGACAGGGGGCGTCGAACACTGAAGCTTTCTTT	CASSPGQGASNTEAFF
TRBV19	TRBJ2-7	TRBD1	NA	TGTGCCAGTAGTCGACCGGACAGGGGCTACGAGCAGTACTTC	CASSRPDRGYEQYF
TRBV4-1	TRBJ2-5	NA	NA	TGCGCCAGCAGCCTCCCCTCTGTGGAGACCCAGTACTTC	CASSLPSVETQYF
TRBV6-1	TRBJ2-7	NA	NA	TGTGCCAGCGCCGGACAGTCCTACGAGCAGTACTTC	CASAGQSYEQYF
TRBV9	TRBJ2-1	NA	NA	TGTGCCAGCAGCGTAGTGGAGGACGAGCAGTTCTTC	CASSVVEDEQFF
TRBV5-1	TRBJ1-2	TRBD1	NA	TGCGCCAGCAGCTTTGTGCAGGGGGTAGATGGCTACACCTTC	CASSFVQGVDGYTF
TRBV19	TRBJ1-2	NA	NA	TGTGCCAGTAGTATAAGCCGAGACTATGGCTACACCTTC	CASSISRDYGYTF
TRBV7-3	TRBJ1-1	NA	NA	TGTGCCAGCAGCCCAGGGTTGGGCACTGAAGCTTTCTTT	CASSPGLGTEAFF
TRBV27	TRBJ1-5	NA	NA	TGTGCCAGCAGTTCCCGACAGCTCCAGCCCCAGCATTTT	CASSSRQLQPQHF
TRBV12-5	TRBJ2-5	TRBD2	few	TGTGCTAGTGGCTCCAGCGGGAGGCAAGAGACCCAGTACTTC	CASGSSGRQETQYF
TRBV27	TRBJ1-2	NA	NA	TGTGCCAGCAGTTTATCGAAGGTCCCAGGAAGCCATGGCTACACCTTC	CASSLSKVPGSHGYTF
TRBV11-3	TRBJ2-3	TRBD2	NA	TGTGCCAGCAGCTTCAGCGGGGGCGAGGGCACAGATACGCAGTATTTT	CASSFSGGEGTDTQYF
TRBV11-1	TRBJ2-1	TRBD1	once	TGTGCCAGCAGCTTAGGGACAGGGGCCGCGACAAACGTGCTGGTCTTC	CASSLGTGAATNVLVF
TRBV4-1	TRBJ2-4	NA	NA	TGCGCCAGCAGCCAAGTGGGCACAGCCAAAAACATTCAGTACTTC	CASSQVGTAKNIQYF
TRBV27	TRBJ1-5	NA	NA	TGTGCCAGCAGTTTTCTGCGGGGAAAACAGCCCCAGCATTTT	CASSFLRGKQPQHF
TRBV7-9	TRBJ1-5	TRBD1	once	TGTGCCAGCAGCGTACAGGGGGCCAATCAGCCCCAGCATTTT	CASSVQGANQPQHF
TRBV9	TRBJ1-1	TRBD1	NA	TGTGCCAGCAGCGTACTCCGGGACAGCTCTGAAGCTTTCTTT	CASSVLRDSSEAFF
TRBV5-1	TRBJ2-1	TRBD1	NA	TGCGCCAGCAGCTTAGGGACAGGGGATTTTCTTCACAATGAGCAGTTCTTC	CASSLGTGDFLHNEQFF
TRBV5-4	TRBJ2-1	TRBD2	NA	TGTGCCAGCAGCATACTAGCGGGAGAAGGCAATGAGCAGTTCTTC	CASSILAGEGNEQFF
TRBV7-2	TRBJ2-7	TRBD1	NA	TGTGCCAGCAGCTTCGTGGGACAGGGAGCCGAGCAGTACTTC	CASSFVGQGAEQYF
TRBV5-6	TRBJ2-1	NA	NA	TGTGCCAGCTGGGGGGGCGGCCGCTCCTACAATGAGCAGTTCTTC	CASWGGGRSYNEQFF
TRBV9	TRBJ2-7	TRBD1	NA	TGTGCCAGCAGCGTAAAGGGACAGGGGGGCGAGCAGTACTTC	CASSVKGQGGEQYF
TRBV7-9	TRBJ2-7	TRBD2	NA	TGTGCCAGCAGCTTACCCCGGACTAGTGGCGAGCAGTACTTC	CASSLPRTSGEQYF
TRBV29-1	TRBJ1-2	NA	NA	TGCAGCGTGGGCCGGGACGGGAGAGGGGGCTACACCTTC	CSVGRDGRGGYTF
TRBV7-9	TRBJ2-2	NA	NA	TGTGCCAGCAGCTCCCGGGACACAAACACCGGGGAGCTGTTTTTT	CASSSRDTNTGELFF
TRBV5-6	TRBJ1-1	TRBD1	NA	TGTGCCAGCAGCTGGGAAGGGGGCCAGGGGAGCACTGAAGCTTTCTTT	CASSWEGGQGSTEAFF
TRBV6-6	TRBJ1-1	TRBD1	NA	TGTGCGAGCGGGGCAGGGGGGAACACTGAAGCTTTCTTT	CASGAGGNTEAFF
TRBV7-9	TRBJ2-2	TRBD2	NA	TGTGCCAGCAGCTTGACCAGGGGACTAGCGGGAGCCACCGGGGAGCTGTTTTTT	CASSLTRGLAGATGELFF
TRBV11-2	TRBJ1-2	NA	NA	TGTGCCAGCAGCTTATCAGGACTCTATGGCTACACCTTC	CASSLSGLYGYTF
TRBV30	TRBJ1-1	TRBD1	NA	TGTGCCTGGGGGGACAGGGGAATGAACACTGAAGCTTTCTTT	CAWGDRGMNTEAFF
TRBV30	TRBJ2-7	NA	few	TGTGCCTGGAGTCTTCTAGGAGGGCCCTACGAGCAGTACTTC	CAWSLLGGPYEQYF
TRBV6-4	TRBJ1-6	TRBD1	NA	TGTGCCAGCAGTGACTCGACAGGGGGTTCACCCCTCCACTTT	CASSDSTGGSPLHF
TRBV4-3	TRBJ2-1	TRBD1	NA	TGCGCCAGCCTAGGACAGGACTACAATGAGCAGTTCTTC	CASLGQDYNEQFF
TRBV27	TRBJ1-2	NA	NA	TGTGCCAGCAGTTTAAGGCCGGGTACTAACTATGGCTACACCTTC	CASSLRPGTNYGYTF
TRBV6-5	TRBJ2-7	NA	NA	TGTGCCAGCAGTTACTCGGGAGAGCTCTCCTACGAGCAGTACTTC	CASSYSGELSYEQYF
TRBV11-2	TRBJ1-2	NA	NA	TGTGCCAGCAGCCAATACTACGAGGACATCCCTACTGGCTACACCTTC	CASSQYYEDIPTGYTF
TRBV9	TRBJ2-1	NA	NA	TGTGCCAGCAGCGTAGACGAGGGTCACTCCTACAATGAGCAGTTCTTC	CASSVDEGHSYNEQFF
TRBV5-1	TRBJ2-3	TRBD2	NA	TGCGCCAGCAGCTTGGGGGGAGGGAAGTCAACGCAGTATTTT	CASSLGGGKSTQYF
TRBV6-4	TRBJ1-5	NA	NA	TGTGCCAGCAGCCCGTCAGGCCATAGCAATCAGCCCCAGCATTTT	CASSPSGHSNQPQHF